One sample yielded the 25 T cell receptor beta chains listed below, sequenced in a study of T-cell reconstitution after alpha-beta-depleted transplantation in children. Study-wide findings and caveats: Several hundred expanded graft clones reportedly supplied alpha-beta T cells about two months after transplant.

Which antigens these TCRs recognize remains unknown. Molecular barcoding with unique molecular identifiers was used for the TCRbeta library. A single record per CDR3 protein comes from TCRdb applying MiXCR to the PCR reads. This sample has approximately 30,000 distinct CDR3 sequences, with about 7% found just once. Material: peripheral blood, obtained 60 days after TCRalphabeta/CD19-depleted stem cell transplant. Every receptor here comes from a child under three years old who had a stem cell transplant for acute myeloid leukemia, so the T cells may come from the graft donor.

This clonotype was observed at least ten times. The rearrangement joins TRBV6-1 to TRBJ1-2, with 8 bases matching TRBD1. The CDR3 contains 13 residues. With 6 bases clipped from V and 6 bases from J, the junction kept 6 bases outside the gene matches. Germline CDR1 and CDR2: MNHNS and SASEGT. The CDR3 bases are TGTGCCAGCAGGGACAGGGCTGCGGATGGCTACACCTTC. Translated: CASRDRAADGYTF.

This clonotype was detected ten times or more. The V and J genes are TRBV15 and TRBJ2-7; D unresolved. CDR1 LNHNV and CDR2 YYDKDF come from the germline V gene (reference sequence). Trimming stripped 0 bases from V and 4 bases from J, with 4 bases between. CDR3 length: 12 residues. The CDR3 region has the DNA TGTGCCACCAGCAGAGAGGGTTACGAGCAGTACTTC. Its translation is CATSREGYEQYF.

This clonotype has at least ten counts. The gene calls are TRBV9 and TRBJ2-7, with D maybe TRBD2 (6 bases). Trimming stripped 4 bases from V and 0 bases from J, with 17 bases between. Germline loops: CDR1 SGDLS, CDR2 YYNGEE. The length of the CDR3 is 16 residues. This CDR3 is CASSFPRDGSSYEQYF. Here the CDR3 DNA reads TGTGCCAGCAGCTTCCCACGGGACGGGAGCTCCTACGAGCAGTACTTC.

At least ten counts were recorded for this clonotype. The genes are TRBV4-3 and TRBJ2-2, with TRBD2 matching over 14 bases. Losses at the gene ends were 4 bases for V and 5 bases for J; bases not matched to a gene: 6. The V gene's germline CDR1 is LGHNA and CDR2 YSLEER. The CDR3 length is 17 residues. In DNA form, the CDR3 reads TGCGCCAGCAGCCCGGGACTAGCGGGAGTTCGAACCGGGGAGCTGTTTTTT. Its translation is CASSPGLAGVRTGELFF.

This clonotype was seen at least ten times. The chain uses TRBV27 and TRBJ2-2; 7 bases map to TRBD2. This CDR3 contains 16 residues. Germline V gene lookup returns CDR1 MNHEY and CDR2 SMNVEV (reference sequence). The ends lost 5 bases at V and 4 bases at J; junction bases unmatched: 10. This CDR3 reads CASSPGLVAPTGELFF. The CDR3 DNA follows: TGTGCCAGCAGTCCCGGACTAGTGGCCCCCACCGGGGAGCTGTTTTTT.

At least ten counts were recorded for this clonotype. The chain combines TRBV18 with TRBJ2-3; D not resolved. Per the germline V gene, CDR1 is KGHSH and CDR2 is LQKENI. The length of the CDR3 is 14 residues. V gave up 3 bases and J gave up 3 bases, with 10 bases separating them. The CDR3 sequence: CASSPVPFTDTQYF. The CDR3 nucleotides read TGTGCCAGCTCACCCGTCCCCTTTACAGATACGCAGTATTTT.

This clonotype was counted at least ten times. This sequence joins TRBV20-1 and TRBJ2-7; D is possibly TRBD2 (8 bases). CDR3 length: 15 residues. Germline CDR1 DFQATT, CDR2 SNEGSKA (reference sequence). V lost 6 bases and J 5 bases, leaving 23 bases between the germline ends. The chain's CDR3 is CSAWGGGTVRNEQYF. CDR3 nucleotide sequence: TGCAGTGCCTGGGGCGGGGGGACAGTTCGGAACGAGCAGTACTTC.

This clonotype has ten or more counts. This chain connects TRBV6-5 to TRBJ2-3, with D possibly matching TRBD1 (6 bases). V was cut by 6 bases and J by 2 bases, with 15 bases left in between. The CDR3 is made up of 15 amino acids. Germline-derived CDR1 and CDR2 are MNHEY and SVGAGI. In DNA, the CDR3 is TGTGCCAGCAGGTACAGGGTAGGGGTCACAGATACGCAGTATTTT. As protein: CASRYRVGVTDTQYF.

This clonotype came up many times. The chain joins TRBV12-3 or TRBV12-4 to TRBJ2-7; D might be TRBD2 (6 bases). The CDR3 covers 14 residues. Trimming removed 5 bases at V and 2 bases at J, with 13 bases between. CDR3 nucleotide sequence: TGTGCCAGCAGTCAGAGTAAGCGGGCCTACGAGCAGTACTTC. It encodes CASSQSKRAYEQYF.

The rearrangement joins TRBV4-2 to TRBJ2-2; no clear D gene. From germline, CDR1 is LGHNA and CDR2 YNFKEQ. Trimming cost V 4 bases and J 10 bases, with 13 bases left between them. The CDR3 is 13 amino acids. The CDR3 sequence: CASSPVPPPELFF. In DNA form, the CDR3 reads TGTGCCAGCAGCCCCGTACCCCCTCCGGAGCTGTTTTTT.

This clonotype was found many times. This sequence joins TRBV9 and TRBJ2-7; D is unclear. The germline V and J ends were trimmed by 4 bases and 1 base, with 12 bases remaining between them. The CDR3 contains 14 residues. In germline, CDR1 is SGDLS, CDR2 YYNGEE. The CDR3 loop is CASSLRHESYEQYF. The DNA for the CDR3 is TGTGCCAGCAGCCTTCGACACGAGTCCTACGAGCAGTACTTC.

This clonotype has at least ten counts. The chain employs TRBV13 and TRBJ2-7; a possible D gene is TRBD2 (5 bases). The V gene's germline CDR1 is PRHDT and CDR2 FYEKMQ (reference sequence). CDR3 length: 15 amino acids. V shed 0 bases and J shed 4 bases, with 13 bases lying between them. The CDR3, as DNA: TGTGCCAGCAGCTTAGGACGGAGGTGGGGTTACGAGCAGTACTTC. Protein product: CASSLGRRWGYEQYF.

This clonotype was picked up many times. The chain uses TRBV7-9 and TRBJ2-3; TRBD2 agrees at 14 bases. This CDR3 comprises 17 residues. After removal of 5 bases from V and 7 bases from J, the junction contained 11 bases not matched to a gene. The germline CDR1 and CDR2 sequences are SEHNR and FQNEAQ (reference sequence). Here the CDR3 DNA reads TGTGCCAGCAGCCGCCGACGGACTAGCGGGGGGACCCATACGCAGTATTTT. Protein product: CASSRRRTSGGTHTQYF.

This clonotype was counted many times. CDR3: CSVVGPYKKPSRTEAFF. CDR3 nucleotide sequence: TGCAGCGTTGTGGGCCCTTACAAAAAGCCTTCGAGAACTGAAGCTTTCTTT. The rearrangement joins TRBV29-1 to TRBJ1-1; D remains ambiguous. Trimming took off 4 bases at V and 5 bases at J, with 26 bases between the two ends. Germline V CDR1 and CDR2: SQVTM, ANQGSEA. CDR3 length: 17 residues.

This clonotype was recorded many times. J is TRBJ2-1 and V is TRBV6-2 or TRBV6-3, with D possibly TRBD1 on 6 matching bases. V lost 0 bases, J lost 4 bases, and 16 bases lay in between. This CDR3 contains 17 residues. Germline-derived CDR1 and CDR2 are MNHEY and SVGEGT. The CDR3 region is CASSYSRFGDIYNEQFF. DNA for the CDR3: TGTGCCAGCAGTTACTCGAGATTCGGGGACATTTACAATGAGCAGTTCTTC.

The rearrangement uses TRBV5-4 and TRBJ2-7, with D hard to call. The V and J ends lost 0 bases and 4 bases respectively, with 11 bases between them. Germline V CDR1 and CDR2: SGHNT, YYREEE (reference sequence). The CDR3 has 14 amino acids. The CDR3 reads CASSLVGEAYEQYF. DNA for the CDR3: TGTGCCAGCAGCTTGGTTGGCGAAGCTTACGAGCAGTACTTC. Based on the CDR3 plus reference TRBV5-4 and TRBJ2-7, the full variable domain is ETGVTQSPTHLIKTRGQQVTLRCSSQSGHNTVSWYQQALGQGPQFIFQYYREEENGRGNFPPRFSGLQFPNYSSELNVNALELDDSALYLCASSLVGEAYEQYFGPGTRLTVT.

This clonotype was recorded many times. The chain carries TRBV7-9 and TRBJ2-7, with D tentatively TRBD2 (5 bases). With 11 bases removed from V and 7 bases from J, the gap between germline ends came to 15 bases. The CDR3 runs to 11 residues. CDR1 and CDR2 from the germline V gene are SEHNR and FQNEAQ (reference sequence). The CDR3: CAAGAALEQYF. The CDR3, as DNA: TGTGCCGCGGGCGCGGCCCTGGAGCAGTACTTC.

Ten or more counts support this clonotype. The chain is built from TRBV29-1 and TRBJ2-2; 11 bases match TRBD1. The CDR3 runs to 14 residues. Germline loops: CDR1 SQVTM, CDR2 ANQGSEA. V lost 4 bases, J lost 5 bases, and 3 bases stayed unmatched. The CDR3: CSVGTGGGTGELFF. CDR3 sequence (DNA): TGCAGCGTTGGGACAGGGGGCGGAACCGGGGAGCTGTTTTTT.

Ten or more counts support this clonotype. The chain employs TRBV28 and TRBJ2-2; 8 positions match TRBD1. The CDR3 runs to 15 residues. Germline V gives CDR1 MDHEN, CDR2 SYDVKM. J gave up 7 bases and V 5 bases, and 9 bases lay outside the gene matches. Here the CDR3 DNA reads TGTGCCAGCAGTACTCGGACAGGGATTCACGGGGAGCTGTTTTTT. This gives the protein CASSTRTGIHGELFF.

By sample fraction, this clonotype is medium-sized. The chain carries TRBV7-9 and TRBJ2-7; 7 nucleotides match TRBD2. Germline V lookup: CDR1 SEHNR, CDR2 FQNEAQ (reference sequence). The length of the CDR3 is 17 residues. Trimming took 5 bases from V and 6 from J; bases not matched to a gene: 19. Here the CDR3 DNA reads TGTGCCAGCAGCACCCCCCGGGACTACCCACCGGATGCCGAGCAGTACTTC. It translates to CASSTPRDYPPDAEQYF.

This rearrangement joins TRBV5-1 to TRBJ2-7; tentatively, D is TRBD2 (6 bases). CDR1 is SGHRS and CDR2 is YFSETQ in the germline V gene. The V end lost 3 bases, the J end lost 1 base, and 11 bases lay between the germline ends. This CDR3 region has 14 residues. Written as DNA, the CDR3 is TGCGCCAGCAGCTATACCGGGACTTCCTACGAGCAGTACTTC. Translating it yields CASSYTGTSYEQYF.

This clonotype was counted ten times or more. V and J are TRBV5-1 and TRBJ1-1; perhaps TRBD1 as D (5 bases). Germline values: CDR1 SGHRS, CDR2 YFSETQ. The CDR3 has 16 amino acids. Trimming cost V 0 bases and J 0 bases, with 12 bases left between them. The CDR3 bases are TGCGCCAGCAGCTTGGAAGGGGCAGGCCTGAACACTGAAGCTTTCTTT. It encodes CASSLEGAGLNTEAFF.

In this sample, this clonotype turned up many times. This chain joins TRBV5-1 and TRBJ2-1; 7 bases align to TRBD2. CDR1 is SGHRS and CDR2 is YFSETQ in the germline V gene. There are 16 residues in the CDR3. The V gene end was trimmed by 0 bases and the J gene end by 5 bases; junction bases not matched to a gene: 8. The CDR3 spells CASSLVGFRGDNEQFF. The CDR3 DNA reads TGCGCCAGCAGCTTGGTCGGATTCCGGGGGGACAATGAGCAGTTCTTC.

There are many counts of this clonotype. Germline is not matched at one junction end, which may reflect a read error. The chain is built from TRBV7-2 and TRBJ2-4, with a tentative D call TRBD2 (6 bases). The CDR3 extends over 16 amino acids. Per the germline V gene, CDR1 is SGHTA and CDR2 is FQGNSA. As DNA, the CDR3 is TGTGCCAGCAACTTAGGGGCTGGGGGGGCCAAAAACATTCAGTACTTC. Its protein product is CASNLGAGGAKNIQYF.

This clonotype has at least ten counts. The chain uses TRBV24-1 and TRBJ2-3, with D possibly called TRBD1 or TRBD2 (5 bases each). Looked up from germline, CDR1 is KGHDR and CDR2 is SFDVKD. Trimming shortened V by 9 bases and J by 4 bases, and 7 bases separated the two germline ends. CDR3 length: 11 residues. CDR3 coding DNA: TGTGCCACCGGGGGTGCAGATACGCAGTATTTT. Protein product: CATGGADTQYF.